This T cell receptor (beta chain) was observed in a study of cytomegalovirus exposure and HLA in healthy donors. This clone occurred once. Its antigen remains unknown. This CDR3 is built from 14 residues. CDR1 and CDR2 (germline): SGHNT, YYREEE (reference sequence). The junction had 13 bases not matched to a gene; V was cut back by 9 bases and J by 7 bases. General study results and limits: Some TCR beta chains (about 180 of them) were listed as cytomegalovirus-associated. In the 120 validation repertoires, approximately 94% of cluster scores exceeded 0, per a later analysis.

The data were produced by immunoSEQ multiplex PCR, yet TCRdb's version contains in-frame clones alone and is incomplete. The data contain roughly 200,000 clones, around 82% of them singletons. This chain uses TRBV5-4 with TRBJ1-2, with 9 nucleotides matching TRBD1. The sequence came from a woman younger than 35 in good health and CMV-seropositive. The sequenced sample consisted of PBMCs. CDR3 loop: CATLTQGAHGGYTF. The CDR3 DNA sequence: TGTGCCACCCTGACACAGGGGGCGCACGGTGGCTACACCTTC.